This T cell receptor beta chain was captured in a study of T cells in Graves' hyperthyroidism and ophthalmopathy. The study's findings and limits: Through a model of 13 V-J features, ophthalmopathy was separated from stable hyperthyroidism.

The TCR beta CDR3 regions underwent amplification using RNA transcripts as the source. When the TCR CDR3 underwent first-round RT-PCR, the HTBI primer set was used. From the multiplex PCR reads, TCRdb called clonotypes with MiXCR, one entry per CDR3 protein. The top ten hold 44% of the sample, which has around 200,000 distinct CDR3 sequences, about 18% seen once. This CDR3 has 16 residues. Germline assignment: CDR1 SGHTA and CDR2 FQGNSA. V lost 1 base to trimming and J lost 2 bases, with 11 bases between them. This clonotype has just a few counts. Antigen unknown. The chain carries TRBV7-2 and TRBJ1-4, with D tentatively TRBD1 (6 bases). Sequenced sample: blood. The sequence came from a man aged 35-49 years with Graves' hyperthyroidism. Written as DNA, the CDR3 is TGTGCCAGCAGCTTAGTCGGGAGGGGGACTAATGAAAAACTGTTTTTT. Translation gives CASSLVGRGTNEKLFF. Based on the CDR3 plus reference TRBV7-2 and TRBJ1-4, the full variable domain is GAGVSQSPSNKVTEKGKDVELRCDPISGHTALYWYRQSLGQGLEFLIYFQGNSAPDKSGLPSDRFSAERTGGSVSTLTIQRTQQEDSAVYLCASSLVGRGTNEKLFFGSGTQLSVL.